A single sample is the source of the 3 T cell receptor beta chains below, sequenced in a study of blood T cell repertoires in COVID-19 (dated by TCRdb to 2020 to 2021). Library preparation used the immunoSEQ multiplex PCR assay. TCRdb's version of the immuneACCESS table is confined to in-frame rearrangements and falls short of the full clone set. An unresolved V gene accounts for under half of the shortfall where checked; the remainder is of unknown origin. Recorded for this sample are over 100,000 clones; around 80% of them occurred a single time. The ten largest account for roughly 10% of the sample. What was sequenced was peripheral blood. The source of these receptors is a man aged 60-69 years with active or convalescent COVID-19.

The chain carries TRBV18 and TRBJ1-2, with a tentative D call TRBD1 (5 bases). Trimming took off 3 bases at V and 5 bases at J, with 10 bases between the two ends. This CDR3 is 13 amino acids long. Germline V gene data show CDR1 as KGHSH and CDR2 as LQKENI. The CDR3 loop reads CASSPPGGYGYTF. CDR3 sequence (DNA): TGTGCCAGCTCACCCCCCGGGGGGTATGGCTACACCTTC.

The chain employs TRBV7-3 and TRBJ2-3; 13 nucleotides line up with TRBD2. The CDR3 loop spans 18 amino acids. After removal of 2 bases from V and 4 bases from J, the junction contained 9 bases not matched to a gene. Germline V CDR1 and CDR2: SGHTA, FQGTGA. CDR3 amino acids: CASSLGYGLAGVSDTQYF. The CDR3 DNA sequence: TGTGCCAGCAGCTTAGGGTACGGACTAGCGGGAGTCTCAGATACGCAGTATTTT. Full variable domain (missing parts from reference TRBV7-3 and TRBJ2-3): GAGVSQTPSNKVTEKGKYVELRCDPISGHTALYWYRQSLGQGPEFLIYFQGTGAADDSGLPNDRFFAVRPEGSVSTLKIQRTERGDSAVYLCASSLGYGLAGVSDTQYFGPGTRLTVL.

The chain recombines TRBV19 with TRBJ1-1; TRBD1 might be the D (5 bases). The V end was cut by 6 bases, the J end by 4 bases, with 12 bases between. CDR3 length: 13 amino acids. The V gene's germline CDR1 is LNHDA and CDR2 SQIVND (reference sequence). CDR3 sequence: CASSPGVLTEAFF. The CDR3 DNA reads TGTGCCAGTAGCCCGGGGGTCCTCACTGAAGCTTTCTTT. The variable domain in full, with the rest retrieved from reference TRBV19 and TRBJ1-1, is DGGITQSPKYLFRKEGQNVTLSCEQNLNHDAMYWYRQDPGQGLRLIYYSQIVNDFQKGDIAEGYSVSREKKESFPLTVTSAQKNPTAFYLCASSPGVLTEAFFGQGTRLTVV.